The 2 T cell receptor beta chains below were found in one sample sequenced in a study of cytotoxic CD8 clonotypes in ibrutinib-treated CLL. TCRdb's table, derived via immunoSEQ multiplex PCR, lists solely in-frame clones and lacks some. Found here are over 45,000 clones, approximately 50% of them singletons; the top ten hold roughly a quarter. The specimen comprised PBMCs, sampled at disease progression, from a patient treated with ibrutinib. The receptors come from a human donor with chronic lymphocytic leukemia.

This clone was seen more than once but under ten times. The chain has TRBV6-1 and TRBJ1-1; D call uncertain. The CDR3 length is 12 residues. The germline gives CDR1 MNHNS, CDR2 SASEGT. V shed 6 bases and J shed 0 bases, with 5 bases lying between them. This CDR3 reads CASSVMNTEAFF. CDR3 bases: TGTGCCAGCAGCGTCATGAACACTGAAGCTTTCTTT.

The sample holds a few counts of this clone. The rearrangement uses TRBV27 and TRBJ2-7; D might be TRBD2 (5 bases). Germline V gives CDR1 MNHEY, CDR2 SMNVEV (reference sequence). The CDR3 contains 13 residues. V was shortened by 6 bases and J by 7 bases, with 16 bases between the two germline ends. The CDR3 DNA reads TGTGCCAGCAGCCACAGAGAGGGCAAAGAGCAGTACTTC. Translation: CASSHREGKEQYF.